The 19 T cell receptor beta chains in this list originate from one sample, sequenced in a study of blood T cell repertoires in COVID-19. Sequencing was performed with immunoSEQ multiplex PCR; in TCRdb, only in-frame clones are kept and a portion is missing. The table lists roughly 270,000 clones, 80% to 85% of them singletons. The sample taken for sequencing was PBMCs or T cells enriched from blood (not recorded which). The receptors shown here come from a man aged 35 to 55 who had been exposed to COVID-19.

The CDR3 protein is CASRGLAEIGYEQYF. CDR3 DNA sequence: TGTGCCAGCAGAGGGCTAGCGGAGATCGGGTACGAGCAGTACTTC. The chain uses TRBV28 and TRBJ2-7; TRBD2 agrees at 7 bases. The trim removed 6 bases at V and 4 bases at J, leaving 12 bases unmatched. CDR1 MDHEN and CDR2 SYDVKM come from the germline V gene. The CDR3 totals 15 residues. Full variable domain (outside the CDR3, taken from reference TRBV28 and TRBJ2-7): DVKVTQSSRYLVKRTGEKVFLECVQDMDHENMFWYRQDPGLGLRLIYFSYDVKMKEKGDIPEGYSVSREKKERFSLILESASTNQTSMYLCASRGLAEIGYEQYFGPGTRLTVT.

V and J are TRBV10-2 and TRBJ1-6, with TRBD1 matching over 8 bases. CDR1 and CDR2 from the germline V gene are WSHSY and SAAADI. The V segment lost 6 bases and the J segment 9 bases; nucleotides outside the gene matches: 10. This CDR3 spans 15 amino acids. The CDR3 protein is CASRITGTGASPLHF. CDR3 DNA sequence: TGCGCCAGCAGAATAACCGGGACAGGAGCTTCACCCCTCCACTTT.

The rearrangement joins TRBV24-1 to TRBJ2-5, with 7 nucleotides matching TRBD1. Per the germline V gene, CDR1 is KGHDR and CDR2 is SFDVKD. The V and J ends lost 4 bases and 3 bases, in that order; junction bases with no gene match: 7. CDR3 size: 15 residues. The CDR3 here is CATSESGTEKETQYF. CDR3 sequence (DNA): TGTGCCACCAGTGAGTCCGGGACAGAAAAAGAGACCCAGTACTTC.

The chain has TRBV6-5 and TRBJ2-1, with 11 bases identical to TRBD2. The germline gives CDR1 MNHEY, CDR2 SVGAGI. With V trimmed by 11 bases and J by 7 bases, 10 bases remained unmatched. This CDR3 has 14 residues. The CDR3 loop is CASERLAGGNEQFF. The CDR3 DNA is TGTGCCTCGGAGCGGCTAGCGGGAGGAAATGAGCAGTTCTTC.

As concerns this clone: One junction end does not reproduce the germline sequence, and a read error may be involved. V usage is TRBV29-1 and J usage is TRBJ2-7; D is possibly TRBD1 (6 bases). The germline V gene has CDR1 SQVTM and CDR2 ANQGSEA. CDR3 length: 12 residues. The CDR3 region is CSVEGQPYEQYF. The CDR3 region has the DNA TGCAGCGTCGAAGGACAGCCCTACGAGCAGTACTTC.

This clone was seen once. Lacking the conserved final phenylalanine or tryptophan, this CDR3 likely reflects a read error. V and J are TRBV30 and TRBJ1-2; 8 bases fit TRBD1. CDR1 and CDR2 (germline): GTSNPN, SVGIG (reference sequence). V shed 5 bases, J shed 8 bases, and the junction held 10 bases outside the gene matches. This CDR3 has 13 amino acids. CDR3 nucleotides: TGTGCCTGGCAGGGACAGGCGATTATGGGCTACACCCTC. Amino acid sequence: CAWQGQAIMGYTL.

This chain links TRBV6-5 with TRBJ2-5; possible D gene TRBD2, 6 bases. CDR3 length equals 15 residues. Germline loops: CDR1 MNHEY, CDR2 SVGAGI. Trimming cost V 4 bases and J 5 bases, with 17 bases left between them. In nucleotides, the CDR3 is TGTGCCAGCAGTTTCAGGACTATAGCGCATGAGACCCAGTACTTC. Its translation: CASSFRTIAHETQYF.

This clone came up a few times. This chain joins TRBV2 and TRBJ2-3; a weak D match, TRBD2 (5 bases). V was shortened by 0 bases and J by 2 bases, with 12 bases between the two germline ends. The CDR3 length is 16 residues. Germline V gives CDR1 SNHLY, CDR2 FYNNEI. This CDR3 is CASSEAASSFTDTQYF. The DNA of the CDR3 is TGTGCCAGCAGTGAAGCGGCTAGCTCTTTCACAGATACGCAGTATTTT.

The V gene is TRBV30, the J gene TRBJ2-7; TRBD1 agrees at 8 bases. The CDR3 contains 15 residues. J gave up 4 bases and V 5 bases, and 13 bases lay outside the gene matches. In germline, CDR1 is GTSNPN, CDR2 SVGIG (reference sequence). The CDR3 spells CAWAKGTGSRYEQYF. Here the CDR3 DNA reads TGTGCCTGGGCGAAGGGGACAGGATCTAGGTACGAGCAGTACTTC.

This clone was picked up a small number of times. The chain links TRBV15 to TRBJ1-1; no reliable D call. V lost 0 bases, J lost 1 base, and 9 bases lay in between. The CDR3 has 15 residues. Germline-derived CDR1 and CDR2 are LNHNV and YYDKDF (reference sequence). The CDR3 region is CATSRDLRGNTEAFF. DNA for the CDR3: TGTGCCACCAGCAGAGATCTTAGAGGGAACACTGAAGCTTTCTTT.

This clone was counted between two and nine times. The V gene is TRBV19, the J gene TRBJ1-2; 7 bases align to TRBD1. This CDR3 spans 17 amino acids. The germline V gene encodes CDR1 LNHDA and CDR2 SQIVND (reference sequence). The V gene end was trimmed by 0 bases and the J gene end by 6 bases; junction bases not matched to a gene: 13. CDR3 sequence (DNA): TGTGCCAGTAGTATAGACACATCACAGGGGACCCAAGATGGCTACACCTTC. Translation: CASSIDTSQGTQDGYTF.

CDR3 region: CASSQGGQVGETQYF. In DNA, the CDR3 is TGCGCCAGCAGCCAGGGGGGACAGGTCGGGGAGACCCAGTACTTC. The chain is built from TRBV4-1 and TRBJ2-5; 8 bases agree with TRBD1. Per germline, CDR1 MGHRA and CDR2 YSYEKL. The CDR3 runs 15 residues. Trimming at V came to 3 bases and at J to 5 bases, leaving 8 bases not matched to a gene.

V is TRBV7-3 and J is TRBJ2-1, with 9 bases fitting TRBD2. The CDR3 is made up of 15 amino acids. The germline gives CDR1 SGHTA, CDR2 FQGTGA. Trimming at V came to 3 bases and at J to 7 bases, leaving 7 bases not matched to a gene. CDR3 loop: CASSFPGLASNEQFF. CDR3 sequence (DNA): TGTGCCAGCAGCTTCCCGGGACTAGCATCGAATGAGCAGTTCTTC.

The CDR3 DNA sequence: TGTGCCAGCAGTGGTGACAGATCCTACAATGAGCAGTTCTTC. Translated, it gives CASSGDRSYNEQFF. The chain uses TRBV2 and TRBJ2-1; a weak D match, TRBD1 (5 bases). Germline CDR1 and CDR2: SNHLY and FYNNEI. V was shortened by 4 bases and J by 1 base, with 8 bases between the two germline ends. This CDR3 contains 14 residues.

In nucleotides, the CDR3 is TGTGCCAGCAGCCTAGCTAGCGGGGGTTCCTACGAGCAGTACTTC. Amino acids: CASSLASGGSYEQYF. The chain joins TRBV7-3 to TRBJ2-7, with 10 bases that match TRBD2. V dropped 5 bases and J dropped 1; count of bases not matched to a gene: 5. There are 15 residues in the CDR3. The V gene's germline CDR1 is SGHTA and CDR2 FQGTGA. Combining the CDR3 with reference TRBV7-3 and TRBJ2-7 gives the whole variable domain GAGVSQTPSNKVTEKGKYVELRCDPISGHTALYWYRQSLGQGPEFLIYFQGTGAADDSGLPNDRFFAVRPEGSVSTLKIQRTERGDSAVYLCASSLASGGSYEQYFGPGTRLTVT.

There are a few counts of this clone. This chain connects TRBV5-1 to TRBJ2-2; TRBD1 agrees at 11 bases. Trimming at V came to 5 bases and at J to 3 bases, leaving 3 bases not matched to a gene. The CDR3 has 15 amino acids. Per germline, CDR1 SGHRS and CDR2 YFSETQ. CDR3 sequence reads: CASRAGQGDTGELFF. The CDR3 bases are TGCGCCAGCAGGGCGGGACAGGGGGACACCGGGGAGCTGTTTTTT.

V gene TRBV4-1 combines with J gene TRBJ1-2; D might be TRBD1 (5 bases). V was trimmed by 1 base and J by 6 bases, leaving 9 bases between them. The CDR3 has 13 residues. CDR1 is MGHRA, CDR2 YSYEKL, per germline. The CDR3 DNA reads as TGCGCCAGCAGCCAAGGGCCAGGGAATGGCTACACCTTC. Its translation is CASSQGPGNGYTF.

The J gene is TRBJ1-4, the V gene TRBV29-1; no clear D. The V gene lost 5 bases and the J gene lost 7 bases, with 11 bases spanning the gap. The germline gives CDR1 SQVTM, CDR2 ANQGSEA. There are 12 residues in the CDR3. The CDR3 loop reads CSVLEASEKLFF. CDR3 in DNA: TGCAGCGTTTTGGAGGCGAGTGAAAAACTGTTTTTT.

The chain is built from TRBV6-5 and TRBJ2-3; 8 bases match TRBD2. This CDR3 region has 14 residues. Germline loops: CDR1 MNHEY, CDR2 SVGAGI. V was pared by 7 bases and J by 6 bases, with 9 bases of the junction left unmatched. CDR3 nucleotides: TGTGCCAGCACCGGAGCGGGAGTTGGGGATACGCAGTATTTT. This encodes CASTGAGVGDTQYF.